A selection of T cell receptor beta chains follows, all from one sample in a study of OX40 agonist ivuxolimab in advanced cancers. Generated by immunoSEQ multiplex PCR, the TCRdb table keeps only in-frame clones and is missing some. The table shows under 70,000 clones, with 80% to 90% occurring only once. This sample comprised CD4+ or CD8+ T cells sorted from blood, obtained in a trial of the OX40 agonist ivuxolimab. These receptors were obtained from an adult with an advanced solid tumor such as melanoma, head and neck, liver or kidney cancer. CDR3s include the opening cysteine and the closing phenylalanine or tryptophan. A D gene is named only where the DNA matches it firmly. Clone sizes are given selectively: once, few, many, or a class where the clone is expanded.

>.|TRBJ1-1|TRBV5-6|.
TGTGCCAGCAGCTTGGTACCGGGTTCGAACCCTGAAGCTTTCTTT
CASSLVPGSNPEAFF
>.|TRBJ1-6|TRBV27|TRBD1
TGTGCCAGCAGTTACGTGGACAGGGGGAATTCACCCCTCCACTTT
CASSYVDRGNSPLHF
>.|TRBJ2-7|TRBV28|TRBD1
TGTGCCAGCAGTTCGGGAGGGACAGGGGGCTACGAGCAGTACTTC
CASSSGGTGGYEQYF
>once|TRBJ2-1|TRBV27|TRBD2
TGTGCCAGCAGTTTATCGAGGTTGGGAGGGGACGAGCAGTTCTTC
CASSLSRLGGDEQFF
>.|TRBJ1-1|TRBV4-2|.
TGTGCCAGCAGCCAGACACCGGGGCTGAACACTGAAGCTTTCTTT
CASSQTPGLNTEAFF
>few|TRBJ1-1|TRBV28|TRBD1
TGTGCCAGCATTAAACAGGGGGCAAGCACTGAAGCTTTCTTT
CASIKQGASTEAFF
>once|TRBJ2-1|TRBV5-1|TRBD2
TGCGCCAGCAGCTTAAGACTAGCGGGACCGAATGAGCAGTTCTTC
CASSLRLAGPNEQFF
>.|TRBJ1-4|TRBV7-9|.
TGTGCCAGCAGCCGCTGGGACACCGCTAATGAAAAACTGTTTTTT
CASSRWDTANEKLFF
>.|TRBJ2-3|TRBV27|TRBD2
TGTGCCAGCAGTCCCCGGACTAGCGGGGGGGCAACAGATACGCAGTATTTT
CASSPRTSGGATDTQYF
>.|TRBJ1-5|TRBV15|.
TGTGCCACCAGCAGAGATTTCGGCCATCAGCCCCAGCATTTT
CATSRDFGHQPQHF
>.|TRBJ2-5|TRBV4-1|.
TGCGCCAGCAGCCAAGGGGTGATAGCCCAAGAGACCCAGTACTTC
CASSQGVIAQETQYF
>.|TRBJ2-1|TRBV7-2|TRBD2
TGTGCCAGCAGTTCAGGACTAGCGGGACAGGGTGAGCAGTTCTTC
CASSSGLAGQGEQFF
>.|TRBJ2-5|TRBV11-1|TRBD1
TGTGCCAGCTCCCGGATCGGGGACAGACAAGAGACCCAGTACTTC
CASSRIGDRQETQYF
>.|TRBJ1-1|TRBV28|TRBD1
TGTGCCAGCAGCCCGACAGGGTCCGCCACTGAAGCTTTCTTT
CASSPTGSATEAFF
>.|TRBJ2-5|TRBV13|TRBD2
TGTGCCAGCAGCGCAAAATTAGCGGGGGAAGAGACCCAGTACTTC
CASSAKLAGEETQYF
>once|TRBJ2-1|TRBV4-2|TRBD2
TGTGCCAGCAGCCAAGCGGCGGGACTAGCGGGTAATGAGCAGTTCTTC
CASSQAAGLAGNEQFF
>.|TRBJ1-4|TRBV7-9|.
TGTGCCAGCAGCTCCCGGGGCACTTTCAGTGAAAAACTGTTTTTT
CASSSRGTFSEKLFF
>.|TRBJ2-5|TRBV5-5|TRBD1
TGTGCCAGCAGCTTGGGGACAGGGTCACGAGAGACCCAGTACTTC
CASSLGTGSRETQYF
>.|TRBJ1-2|TRBV18|TRBD1
TGTGCCAGCTCACCCCTCCCAGGGAAGGGCCGACAGGGGGCGAATGGCTACACCTTC
CASSPLPGKGRQGANGYTF
>.|TRBJ2-2|TRBV19|.
TGTGCCAGTAGTATCGGGCGCAACACCGGGGAGCTGTTTTTT
CASSIGRNTGELFF
>.|TRBJ2-2|TRBV29-1|.
TGCAGCGTTGGGGTCCAGGTCGGGGAGCTGTTTTTT
CSVGVQVGELFF
>.|TRBJ2-5|TRBV19|TRBD2
TGTGCCAGTAGCAGCAGCGGGAGGGCCGAATATGAGACCCAGTACTTC
CASSSSGRAEYETQYF
>.|TRBJ2-3|TRBV11-2|TRBD1
TGTGCCAGCAGGCGTCCGGGACAGGGGGGCCCGAATACGCAGTATTTT
CASRRPGQGGPNTQYF
>.|TRBJ2-7|TRBV5-4|.
TGTGCCAGCTCAACCGGAGGGCAGCCTGGAGGGGAGCAGTACTTC
CASSTGGQPGGEQYF
>.|TRBJ1-4|TRBV9|TRBD1
TGTGCCAGCAGCGCGGACAGGATCAATGAAAAACTGTTTTTT
CASSADRINEKLFF
>.|TRBJ2-5|TRBV5-4|TRBD2
TGTGCCAGCAGCTTCCCTCTAGCGGGGGCGCCAGCAGCCCAGTACTTC
CASSFPLAGAPAAQYF
>.|TRBJ2-5|TRBV6-5|TRBD1
TGTGCCAGCAGTCCCGGGACAGGGAGCCAAGAGACCCAGTACTTC
CASSPGTGSQETQYF
>.|TRBJ1-5|TRBV5-6|.
TGTGCCAGCAGCTCCAGAAACAACCGACAGGTTTGGAATCAGCCCCAGCATTTT
CASSSRNNRQVWNQPQHF
>once|TRBJ2-5|TRBV11-2|TRBD2
TGTGCCAGCAGCTTAGTACGGGGGGGGTCAGAGACCCAGTACTTC
CASSLVRGGSETQYF
>.|TRBJ2-6|TRBV2|.
TGTGCCAGCAGTGAAAAAAGCACTGGGGCCAACGTCCTGACTTTC
CASSEKSTGANVLTF
>.|TRBJ2-7|TRBV11-2|.
TGTGCCAGCAGCGGACTGGACACTGCCTCCTACGAGCAGTACTTC
CASSGLDTASYEQYF
>.|TRBJ2-1|TRBV11-2|.
TGTGCCAGCAGCAAGGGGAATGAGCAGTTCTTC
CASSKGNEQFF
>.|TRBJ2-7|TRBV5-1|TRBD1
TGCGCCAGCAGCTTGGGGGGACAGGGCAACGAGCAGTACTTC
CASSLGGQGNEQYF
>.|TRBJ1-4|TRBV6-5|.
TGTGCCAGCACCCCCAACTTCAAAGGGGAAAAACTGTTTTTT
CASTPNFKGEKLFF
>.|TRBJ2-7|TRBV10-3|TRBD2
TGTGCCACCGGGGGACTAGCGGGGACGAGCTCCTACGAGCAGTACTTC
CATGGLAGTSSYEQYF
>.|TRBJ2-3|TRBV30|.
TGTGCCTGGGGAACTTCCACAGATACGCAGTATTTT
CAWGTSTDTQYF
>.|TRBJ2-4|TRBV28|.
TGTGCCAGCAGTTTAAGTTTTCAAGCCAAAAACATTCAGTACTTC
CASSLSFQAKNIQYF
>.|TRBJ1-6|TRBV2|.
TGTGCCAGCAGTGACAGGGCTTATAATTCACCCCTCCACTTT
CASSDRAYNSPLHF
>.|TRBJ1-2|TRBV6-1|.
TGTGCCAGCAGTGATCGGGCGTCAAGGCTTAACTATGGCTACACCTTC
CASSDRASRLNYGYTF
>.|TRBJ2-1|TRBV27|TRBD1
TGTGCCAGCAGGCGGACAGGGGACTCCTACAATGAGCAGTTCTTC
CASRRTGDSYNEQFF
>.|TRBJ2-7|TRBV30|.
TGTGCCTGGAGATCAGGCACCATTTACGAGCAGTACTTC
CAWRSGTIYEQYF
>.|TRBJ1-3|TRBV2|.
TGTGCCAGCAGTTCGGGGACGGGAGGACACCGCTCTGGAAACACCATATATTTT
CASSSGTGGHRSGNTIYF
>.|TRBJ1-2|TRBV29-1|.
TGCAGCGTTGAGTCCCGGGACACGGGGGGCTACACCTTC
CSVESRDTGGYTF
>.|TRBJ1-1|TRBV7-3|TRBD1
TGTGCCAGCAGTTACAGGGGGAACACTGAAGCTTTCTTT
CASSYRGNTEAFF
>.|TRBJ2-7|TRBV7-9|TRBD2
TGTGCCAGCAGCCCACCGGGACTAGGCTACGAGCAGTACTTC
CASSPPGLGYEQYF
>.|TRBJ2-2|TRBV13|.
TGTGCCAGCAGCAAAAACAGAGGGACCGGGGAGCTGTTTTTT
CASSKNRGTGELFF
>medium-sized|TRBJ1-2|TRBV5-4|.
TGTGCCAGCAGCTTCCCCCAAACTAACTATGGCTACACCTTC
CASSFPQTNYGYTF
>.|TRBJ2-1|TRBV4-1|TRBD2
TGCGCCAGCAGCCAAGTCTCACAGGGGAGGACTAGCGGGAGGGGGCTTTTCTTC
CASSQVSQGRTSGRGLFF
>.|TRBJ2-5|TRBV6-6|TRBD2
TGTGCCAGCAGTTCCACCCGCGGGGGGCGGGAGACCCAGTACTTC
CASSSTRGGRETQYF
>few|TRBJ1-5|TRBV7-9|.
TGTGCCAGCAGCCGAGACAGCAACAATCAGCCCCAGCATTTT
CASSRDSNNQPQHF
>.|TRBJ2-3|TRBV4-1|.
TGCGCCAGCAGCCAAGACGCAGGGAGAGGCGCAGATACGCAGTATTTT
CASSQDAGRGADTQYF